What follows describes a single T cell receptor beta chain. Antigen: not known. Trimming took 2 bases from V and 5 from J; bases not matched to a gene: 6. Germline V lookup: CDR1 SGHAT, CDR2 FQNNGV. The CDR3 has 16 residues. Ligated cDNA underwent four rounds of PCR with nested alpha and beta constant region primers and SP2. For blood and skin samples, reverse transcription used TCR alpha and beta constant primers. TCRdb re-called the 5' RACE reads through MiXCR, storing one row per CDR3 protein. The sample contains about 62,000 distinct CDR3 sequences, 7% to 8% of which appear only once. These data belong to a study of naive and memory T cell subsets. General study results and limits: The RNA method is potentially sensitive to activation and differentiation changes.

The library had UMIs added by 3' ligation of an oligonucleotide to TCR cDNA. Whole-blood samples were less than 3 ml of peripheral blood from healthy adult volunteers. Input was roughly 1 to 1,100 ng of DNase-treated total RNA without cell sorting. The sequence was obtained from a female donor in good health. V usage is TRBV11-2 and J usage is TRBJ2-1; 10 bases map to TRBD2. The CDR3 region is CASSLRGTSVNNEQFF. In DNA form, the CDR3 reads TGTGCCAGCAGCTTAAGAGGGACTAGCGTGAACAATGAGCAGTTCTTC. The full variable domain, its missing parts supplied by reference TRBV11-2 and TRBJ2-1, is EAGVAQSPRYKIIEKRQSVAFWCNPISGHATLYWYQQILGQGPKLLIQFQNNGVVDDSQLPKDRFSAERLKGVDSTLKIQPAKLEDSAVYLCASSLRGTSVNNEQFFGPGTRLTVL.